This T cell receptor (beta chain) was obtained from a study of cytomegalovirus exposure and HLA in healthy donors. Use of 60 Vbeta and 13 Jbeta primers characterized the PCR. Measured with immunoSEQ multiplex PCR; TCRdb has only the in-frame clones, and not every one. There are approximately 86,000 clones in the sample; over 60% occur only once, and around 2.9% lies in the top ten. General study points: Analyses of presence and absence presupposed an approximately uniform sequencing depth across donors. Being productive about 90% or about 30% of the time was typical of most TCR beta V segments in an earlier analysis. TCR beta V- and J-gene trimming was later associated with a missense DCLRE1C variant.

A word on this clone: Antigen unknown.

V was clipped by 0 bases and J by 0 bases, with 10 bases between them. The CDR3 is 15 residues long. Germline loops: CDR1 SGHRS, CDR2 YFSETQ. Donors were nominally healthy when sampled, though unrecorded immune exposures were likely. This receptor was taken from a man aged 35 to 55 in good health and CMV-seronegative. Sequenced material: PBMCs. J is TRBJ2-7 and V is TRBV5-1, with a possible D match to TRBD1 (6 bases). The CDR3 sequence: CASSLVQGLSYEQYF. CDR3 nucleotide sequence: TGCGCCAGCAGCTTGGTCCAGGGGCTCTCCTACGAGCAGTACTTC.